This TCR beta chain appears in the sequencing data of a study of chemoradiotherapy in HPV16-positive cancers. Over chemoradiotherapy, repertoires were sampled more than once. Findings and limits, study-wide: Candidate HPV-specific clones and E7-related TCR motifs grew in tumor during treatment.

Worth noting for this clone: Its antigen is not identified.

TCRdb's table, derived via immunoSEQ multiplex PCR, lists solely in-frame clones and lacks some. Of about 68,000 clones in the sample, around nine tenths are singletons; the top ten hold 4% to 4.5%. The specimen comprised blood, sampled from a patient who underwent chemoradiotherapy. The source is a human donor with HPV-associated anogenital cancer.

This CDR3 reads CASSQDWGTGNTIYF. DNA of the CDR3: TGTGCCAGCAGCCAAGATTGGGGGACTGGAAACACCATATATTTT. The rearrangement uses TRBV4-2 and TRBJ1-3; D is possibly TRBD1 (5 bases). The V end was cut by 0 bases, the J end by 2 bases, with 8 bases between. CDR3 size: 15 residues. Germline V lookup: CDR1 LGHNA, CDR2 YNFKEQ.